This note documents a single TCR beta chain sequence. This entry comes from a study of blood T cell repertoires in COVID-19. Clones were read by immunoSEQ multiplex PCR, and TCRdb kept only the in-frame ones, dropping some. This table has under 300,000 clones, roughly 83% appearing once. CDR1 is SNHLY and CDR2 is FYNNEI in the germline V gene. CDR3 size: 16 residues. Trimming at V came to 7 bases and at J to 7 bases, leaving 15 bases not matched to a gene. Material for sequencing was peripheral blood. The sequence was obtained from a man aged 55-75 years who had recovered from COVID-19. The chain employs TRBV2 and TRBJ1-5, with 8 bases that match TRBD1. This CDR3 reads CASTARQGAAEQPQHF. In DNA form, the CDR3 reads TGTGCCAGCACTGCCAGGCAGGGGGCCGCAGAACAGCCCCAGCATTTT.